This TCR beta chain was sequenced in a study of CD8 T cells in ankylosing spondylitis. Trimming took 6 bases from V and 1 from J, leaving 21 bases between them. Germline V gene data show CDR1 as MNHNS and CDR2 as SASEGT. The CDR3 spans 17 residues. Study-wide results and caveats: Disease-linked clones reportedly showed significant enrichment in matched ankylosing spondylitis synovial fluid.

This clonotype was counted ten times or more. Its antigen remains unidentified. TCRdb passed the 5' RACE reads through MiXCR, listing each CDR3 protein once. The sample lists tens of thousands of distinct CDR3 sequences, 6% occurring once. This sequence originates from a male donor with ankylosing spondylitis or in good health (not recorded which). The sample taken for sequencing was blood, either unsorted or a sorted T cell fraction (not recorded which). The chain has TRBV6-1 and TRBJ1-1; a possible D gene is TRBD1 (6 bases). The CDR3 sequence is CASSPGVLGARNTEAFF. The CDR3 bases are TGTGCCAGCAGCCCCGGGGTCTTGGGGGCTAGGAACACTGAAGCTTTCTTT.